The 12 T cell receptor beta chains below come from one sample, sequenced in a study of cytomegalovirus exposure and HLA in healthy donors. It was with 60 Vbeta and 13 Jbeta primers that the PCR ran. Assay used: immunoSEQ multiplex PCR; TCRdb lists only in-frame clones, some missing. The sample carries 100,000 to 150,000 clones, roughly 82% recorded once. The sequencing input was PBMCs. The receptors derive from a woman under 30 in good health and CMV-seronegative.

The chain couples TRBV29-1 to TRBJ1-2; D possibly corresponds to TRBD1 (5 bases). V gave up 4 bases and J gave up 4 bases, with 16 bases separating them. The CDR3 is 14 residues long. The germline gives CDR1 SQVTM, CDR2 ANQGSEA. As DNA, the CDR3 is TGCAGCGTTGGCCATAGACAGCGCCTCTATGGCTACACCTTC. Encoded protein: CSVGHRQRLYGYTF.

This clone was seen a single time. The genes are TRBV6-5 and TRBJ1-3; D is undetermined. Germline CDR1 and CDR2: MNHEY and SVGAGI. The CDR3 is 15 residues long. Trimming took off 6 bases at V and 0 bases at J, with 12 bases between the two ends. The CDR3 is CASSVGGISGNTIYF. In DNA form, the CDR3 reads TGTGCCAGCAGCGTGGGAGGAATCTCTGGAAACACCATATATTTT.

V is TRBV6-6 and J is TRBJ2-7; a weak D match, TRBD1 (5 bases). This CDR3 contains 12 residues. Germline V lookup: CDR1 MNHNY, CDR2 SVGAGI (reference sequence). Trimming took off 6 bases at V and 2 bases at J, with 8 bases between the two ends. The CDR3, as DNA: TGTGCCAGCAGGTCGACAGCCTACGAGCAGTACTTC. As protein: CASRSTAYEQYF.

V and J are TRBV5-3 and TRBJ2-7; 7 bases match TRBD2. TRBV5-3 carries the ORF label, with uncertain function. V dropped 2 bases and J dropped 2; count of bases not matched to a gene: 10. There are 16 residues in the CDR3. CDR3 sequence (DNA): TGTGCCAGAAGCTTTAGCCGTCGGGGGGTCACCTACGAGCAGTACTTC. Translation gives CARSFSRRGVTYEQYF.

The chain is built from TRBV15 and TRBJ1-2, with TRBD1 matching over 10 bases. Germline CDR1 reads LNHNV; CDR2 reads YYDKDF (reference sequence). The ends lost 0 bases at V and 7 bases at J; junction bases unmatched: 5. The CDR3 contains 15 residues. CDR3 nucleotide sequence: TGTGCCACCAGCAGAGACGGGACAGGGGAGAGTGGCTACACCTTC. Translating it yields CATSRDGTGESGYTF.

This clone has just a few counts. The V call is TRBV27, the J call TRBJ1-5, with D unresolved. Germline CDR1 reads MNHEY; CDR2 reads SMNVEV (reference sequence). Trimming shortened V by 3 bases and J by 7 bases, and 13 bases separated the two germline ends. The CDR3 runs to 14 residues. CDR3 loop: CASSFYLGGQPQHF. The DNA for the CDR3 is TGTGCCAGCAGTTTCTATCTAGGAGGCCAGCCCCAGCATTTT.

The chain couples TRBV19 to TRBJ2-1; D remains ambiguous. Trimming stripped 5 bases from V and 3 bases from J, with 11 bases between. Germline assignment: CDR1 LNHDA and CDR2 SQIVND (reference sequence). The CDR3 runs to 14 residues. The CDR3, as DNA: TGTGCCAGTAGTTTATCGGGTATCTACAATGAGCAGTTCTTC. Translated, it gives CASSLSGIYNEQFF.

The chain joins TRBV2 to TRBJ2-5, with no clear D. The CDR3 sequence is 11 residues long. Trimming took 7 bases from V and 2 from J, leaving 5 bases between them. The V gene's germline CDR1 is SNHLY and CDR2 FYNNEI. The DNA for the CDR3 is TGTGCCAGCACGTTTCAAGAGACCCAGTACTTC. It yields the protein CASTFQETQYF.

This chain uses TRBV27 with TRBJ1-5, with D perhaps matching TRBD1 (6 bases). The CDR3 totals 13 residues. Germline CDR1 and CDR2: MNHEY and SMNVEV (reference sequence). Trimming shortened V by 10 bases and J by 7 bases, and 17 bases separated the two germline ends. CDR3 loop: CATRGHSEQPQHF. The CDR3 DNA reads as TGTGCCACTAGGGGACATTCGGAGCAGCCCCAGCATTTT.

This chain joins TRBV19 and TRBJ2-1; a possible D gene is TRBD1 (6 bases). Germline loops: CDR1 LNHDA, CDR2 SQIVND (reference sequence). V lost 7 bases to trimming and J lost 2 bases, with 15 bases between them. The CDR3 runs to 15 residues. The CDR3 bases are TGTGCCAGTACCATTACCGGACAGCCCTACAATGAGCAGTTCTTC. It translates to CASTITGQPYNEQFF.

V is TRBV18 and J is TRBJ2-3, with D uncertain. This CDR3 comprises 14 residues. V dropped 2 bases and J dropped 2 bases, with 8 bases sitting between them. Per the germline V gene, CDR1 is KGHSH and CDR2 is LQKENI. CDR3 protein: CASSPGRSTDTQYF. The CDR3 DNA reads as TGTGCCAGCTCACCAGGCAGGTCCACAGATACGCAGTATTTT.

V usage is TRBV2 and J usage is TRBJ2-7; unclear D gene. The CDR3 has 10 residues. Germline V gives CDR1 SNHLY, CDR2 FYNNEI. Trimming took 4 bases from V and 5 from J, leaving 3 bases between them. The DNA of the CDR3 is TGTGCCAGCAGTGTAGACGAGCAGTACTTC. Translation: CASSVDEQYF.